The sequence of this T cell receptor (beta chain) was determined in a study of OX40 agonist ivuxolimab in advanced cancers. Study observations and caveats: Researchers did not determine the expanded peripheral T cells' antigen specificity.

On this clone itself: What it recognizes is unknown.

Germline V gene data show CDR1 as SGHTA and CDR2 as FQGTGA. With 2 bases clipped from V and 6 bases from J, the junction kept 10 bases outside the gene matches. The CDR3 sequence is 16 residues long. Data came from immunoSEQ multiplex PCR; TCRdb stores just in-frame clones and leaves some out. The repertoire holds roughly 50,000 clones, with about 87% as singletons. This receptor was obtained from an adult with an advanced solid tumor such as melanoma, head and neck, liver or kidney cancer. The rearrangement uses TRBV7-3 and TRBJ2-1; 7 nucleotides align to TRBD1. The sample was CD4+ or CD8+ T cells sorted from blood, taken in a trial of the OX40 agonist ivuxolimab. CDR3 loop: CASSLQTTHRGNEQFF. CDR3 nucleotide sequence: TGTGCCAGCAGCTTACAGACCACCCACAGGGGCAATGAGCAGTTCTTC.